This TCR beta chain came from a study of cytomegalovirus exposure and HLA in healthy donors. Primers for the PCR totalled 60 Vbeta and 13 Jbeta. Sequencing used immunoSEQ multiplex PCR; TCRdb keeps in-frame clones, though not all of them. The sample yields about 180,000 clones, around 80% seen once. Of note for this clone: Its matching antigen is unknown.

Study conclusions and caveats: Rare TCR sequences predominated, though certain public TCRs were found in many donors.

CDR3 length: 16 residues. Trimming took 3 bases from V and 4 from J; bases not matched to a gene: 11. Germline V gene sequence: CDR1 SGDLS, CDR2 YYNGEE. Sequenced input: PBMCs. The origin of this receptor is a man aged 40-50 years in good health and CMV-seronegative. The chain is built from TRBV9 and TRBJ2-3; 7 nucleotides agree with TRBD2. The CDR3 DNA sequence: TGTGCCAGCAGCGCCCGCGGGAGACCGACCGCAGATACGCAGTATTTT. Residues: CASSARGRPTADTQYF.